The sequence of this T cell receptor beta chain was determined in a study of T cell changes during pregnancy in multiple sclerosis. Germline CDR1 SNHLY, CDR2 FYNNEI. CDR3 length: 15 amino acids. The trim removed 10 bases at V and 0 bases at J, leaving 8 bases unmatched. Some clones are missing from TCRdb's copy, which holds only in-frame ones; the method was immunoSEQ multiplex PCR. This table has 55,000 to 85,000 clones, approximately 90% appearing once. The TCR was taken from a female donor with multiple sclerosis, enrolled in a pregnancy study. The chain recombines TRBV2 with TRBJ2-1, with 8 bases identical to TRBD2. The source was peripheral blood, collected in the third trimester of pregnancy. CDR3 in DNA: TGTGCCACCGGGGGGGGTTCGAGCTCCTACAATGAGCAGTTCTTC. This gives the protein CATGGGSSSYNEQFF.